Presented here are 28 T cell receptor beta chains from one specimen sequenced in a study of blood T cell repertoires in COVID-19. Using immunoSEQ multiplex PCR, the repertoire was profiled, and TCRdb retains in-frame clones only, with some absent. Of approximately 230,000 clones listed, 70% to 85% are singletons. The sequenced sample consisted of PBMCs or T cells enriched from blood (not recorded which). The receptors stem from a man aged 40-50 years who had recovered from COVID-19.

This clone was found many times. The V and J genes are TRBV5-4 and TRBJ1-5, with D perhaps matching TRBD1 (5 bases). Trimming left V 1 base short and J 7 bases short, with 6 bases between. There are 12 residues in the CDR3. In germline, CDR1 is SGHNT, CDR2 YYREEE (reference sequence). The CDR3 nucleotides read TGTGCCAGCAGCTTGTGGGGCCAGCCCCAGCATTTT. It encodes CASSLWGQPQHF.

To note about this clone: A junction end diverges from the germline sequence, so it may reflect a read error. V gene TRBV2 combines with J gene TRBJ2-1, with D possibly matching TRBD1 (6 bases). The CDR3 is 13 residues long. Germline V lookup: CDR1 SNHLY, CDR2 FYNNEI. This CDR3 reads CASSEALGTKTVF. CDR3 in DNA: TGTGCCAGCAGTGAAGCGCTGGGGACAAAGACAGTCTTC. The full variable domain, rest sourced from reference TRBV2 and TRBJ2-1, is EPEVTQTPSHQVTQMGQEVILRCVPISNHLYFYWYRQILGQKVEFLVSFYNNEISEKSEIFDDQFSVERPDGSNFTLKIRSTKLEDSAMYFCASSEALGTKTVFGPGTRLTVL.

The V call is TRBV5-1, the J call TRBJ2-6, with 7 bases identical to TRBD1. The CDR3 sequence is 20 residues long. With 0 bases clipped from V and 4 bases from J, the junction kept 16 bases outside the gene matches. Germline V lookup: CDR1 SGHRS, CDR2 YFSETQ. The CDR3 region has the DNA TGCGCCAGCAGCTTGGATATCAACAAGGGACAGTCTATCGGGGCCAACGTCCTGACTTTC. It codes for CASSLDINKGQSIGANVLTF.

This rearrangement joins TRBV5-5 to TRBJ2-1, with D hard to call. The CDR3 extends over 12 amino acids. The germline V and J ends were trimmed by 1 base and 5 bases, with 4 bases remaining between them. Germline assignment: CDR1 SGHKS and CDR2 YYEKEE (reference sequence). The CDR3 is CASSLLDNEQFF. CDR3 DNA sequence: TGTGCCAGCAGCTTGTTAGACAATGAGCAGTTCTTC.

The chain uses TRBV5-4 and TRBJ2-7, with 12 bases fitting TRBD2. Trimming took 3 bases from V and 3 from J; bases not matched to a gene: 4. The CDR3 runs to 15 residues. Germline V gives CDR1 SGHNT, CDR2 YYREEE (reference sequence). The CDR3 loop reads CASSSRLAGDYEQYF. The CDR3 DNA follows: TGTGCCAGCAGCTCTCGACTAGCGGGGGACTACGAGCAGTACTTC.

The chain employs TRBV7-3 and TRBJ1-2; the D is unclear. Germline V CDR1 and CDR2: SGHTA, FQGTGA. The CDR3 has 14 residues. V lost 5 bases to trimming and J lost 8 bases, with 18 bases between them. The CDR3 coding sequence is TGTGCCAGCAGCGGTCTCAGGAGTGCGGGGGGCTACACCTTC. It is translated as CASSGLRSAGGYTF.

The rearrangement uses TRBV7-8 and TRBJ1-1, with 9 bases that match TRBD1. Per the germline V gene, CDR1 is SGHVS and CDR2 is FQNEAQ. The junction had 19 bases not matched to a gene; V was cut back by 3 bases and J by 2 bases. The CDR3 length is 20 residues. The CDR3 region has the DNA TGTGCCAGCAGCTTGAGAGCCGGGGACAGGGCTTGGGGGGATAACACTGAAGCTTTCTTT. This translates into CASSLRAGDRAWGDNTEAFF. The variable domain in full, with the rest retrieved from reference TRBV7-8 and TRBJ1-1, is GAGVSQSPRYKVAKRGQDVALRCDPISGHVSLFWYQQALGQGPEFLTYFQNEAQLDKSGLPSDRFFAERPEGSVSTLKIQRTQQEDSAVYLCASSLRAGDRAWGDNTEAFFGQGTRLTVV.

The chain carries TRBV18 and TRBJ2-1; 13 bases agree with TRBD2. Trimming at V came to 6 bases and at J to 2 bases, leaving 4 bases not matched to a gene. This CDR3 contains 16 residues. Germline CDR1 reads KGHSH; CDR2 reads LQKENI. The CDR3 here is CASSRTSGGTYNEQFF. The DNA for the CDR3 is TGTGCCAGCTCCCGGACTAGCGGGGGTACCTACAATGAGCAGTTCTTC.

The chain is built from TRBV28 and TRBJ2-7; no clear D gene. The length of the CDR3 is 13 residues. Germline V lookup: CDR1 MDHEN, CDR2 SYDVKM. V lost 1 base and J lost 2, with 6 bases in between. Written as DNA, the CDR3 is TGTGCCAGCAGTTTATCCCAGACCTACGAGCAGTACTTC. It codes for CASSLSQTYEQYF.

The rearrangement links TRBV27 to TRBJ1-5; D gene ambiguous. The CDR3 is made up of 13 amino acids. CDR1 is MNHEY, CDR2 SMNVEV, per germline (reference sequence). Trimming took off 3 bases at V and 7 bases at J, with 10 bases between the two ends. The CDR3 region is CASSFQSGQPQHF. CDR3 in DNA: TGTGCCAGCAGTTTTCAGTCGGGGCAGCCCCAGCATTTT.

The J gene is TRBJ2-1, the V gene TRBV6-5, with 15 positions matching TRBD2. Germline V gene lookup returns CDR1 MNHEY and CDR2 SVGAGI. The CDR3 loop spans 16 amino acids. The V segment lost 2 bases and the J segment 10 bases; nucleotides outside the gene matches: 6. The CDR3 spells CASSYRGTSGGMEQFF. The CDR3 nucleotides read TGTGCCAGCAGTTACCGGGGGACTAGCGGGGGGATGGAGCAGTTCTTC.

The gene calls are TRBV5-1 and TRBJ1-6, with 8 bases aligning to TRBD1. V lost 1 base and J lost 8; bases outside the gene matches: 8. The germline V gene encodes CDR1 SGHRS and CDR2 YFSETQ. This CDR3 is built from 16 residues. In nucleotides, the CDR3 is TGCGCCAGCAGCTTGTTCACCGACAGGGGACATTCACCCCTCCACTTT. Amino acids: CASSLFTDRGHSPLHF.

This clone showed up just a few times. The V gene is TRBV18, the J gene TRBJ1-2, with D tentatively TRBD1 (6 bases). CDR3 length: 14 amino acids. V lost 6 bases and J 6 bases, leaving 17 bases between the germline ends. The germline V gene has CDR1 KGHSH and CDR2 LQKENI. This chain's CDR3 is CASSERQQGNGYTF. CDR3 nucleotides: TGTGCCAGCTCCGAACGCCAACAGGGAAATGGCTACACCTTC.

The chain recombines TRBV15 with TRBJ1-5; 9 positions agree with TRBD1. J lost 9 bases, V lost 4 bases, and 7 bases had no gene match. Germline CDR1 reads LNHNV; CDR2 reads YYDKDF (reference sequence). This CDR3 contains 14 residues. The CDR3 DNA reads TGTGCCACCAGCATGGGACAGGGAGAAACGCCCCAGCATTTT. It specifies CATSMGQGETPQHF.

This clone was observed a single time. The chain has TRBV28 and TRBJ1-2; possibly TRBD1 for D (5 bases). The CDR3 has 13 residues. CDR1 is MDHEN and CDR2 is SYDVKM in the germline V gene. V was shortened by 3 bases and J by 8 bases, with 13 bases between the two germline ends. The DNA for the CDR3 is TGTGCCAGCAGTTTTGACAGACTGTTAGGCTACACCTTC. This gives the protein CASSFDRLLGYTF.

Points on this clone: Germline is not matched at one junction end, which may reflect a read error. The chain links TRBV15 to TRBJ2-7; 10 positions agree with TRBD2. CDR1 is LNHNV, CDR2 YYDKDF, per germline (reference sequence). This CDR3 has 14 amino acids. CDR3 nucleotide sequence: TGTGCCACCAGCAGAGGCGGGCTAGCGGGGGCCAGCTATTTC. Protein: CATSRGGLAGASYF.

The gene calls are TRBV5-5 and TRBJ2-4; perhaps TRBD2 as D (6 bases). Per germline, CDR1 SGHKS and CDR2 YYEKEE (reference sequence). This CDR3 region has 14 residues. V lost 5 bases and J lost 5, with 14 bases in between. The DNA of the CDR3 is TGTGCCAGCAGGAACCCGGGGGAGGAAAACATTCAGTACTTC. This codes for CASRNPGEENIQYF.

In its sample, this clone was seen a few times. The chain recombines TRBV10-3 with TRBJ1-2; D may be TRBD1 (5 bases). Germline values: CDR1 ENHRY, CDR2 SYGVKD. V was pared by 6 bases and J by 7 bases, with 15 bases between. This CDR3 has 13 amino acids. The CDR3: CAIRGLEAGGYTF. In DNA form, the CDR3 reads TGTGCCATCAGGGGACTCGAGGCTGGTGGCTACACCTTC.

V and J are TRBV28 and TRBJ2-7; no definite D call. Germline CDR1 reads MDHEN; CDR2 reads SYDVKM. The V gene lost 2 bases and the J gene lost 7 bases, with 12 bases spanning the gap. CDR3 length: 13 residues. CDR3 nucleotides: TGTGCCAGCAGTTTAGGTAGCTTAGGAGAGCAGTACTTC. Translation: CASSLGSLGEQYF.

The chain carries TRBV18 and TRBJ2-2; possible D gene TRBD1, 5 bases. Trimming shortened V by 3 bases and J by 2 bases, and 13 bases separated the two germline ends. CDR3 length: 16 amino acids. Germline V lookup: CDR1 KGHSH, CDR2 LQKENI. The CDR3 protein is CASSPQRTSNTGELFF. DNA for the CDR3: TGTGCCAGCTCACCTCAAAGGACATCTAACACCGGGGAGCTGTTTTTT.

The gene calls are TRBV5-4 and TRBJ1-2; the D is unclear. V lost 0 bases to trimming and J lost 4 bases, with 13 bases between them. This CDR3 has 15 residues. Per germline, CDR1 SGHNT and CDR2 YYREEE (reference sequence). DNA of the CDR3: TGTGCCAGCAGCTTGGTTTCCAACGGTCTCTATGGCTACACCTTC. This codes for CASSLVSNGLYGYTF.

This clone was observed a handful of times. J is TRBJ1-1 and V is TRBV18, with a possible D match to TRBD1 (6 bases). CDR1 is KGHSH and CDR2 is LQKENI in the germline V gene. CDR3 length: 14 residues. V lost 8 bases and J lost 7, with 20 bases in between. CDR3 bases: TGTGCCAGCGTTTCCTCCCGGACAGAGCTTGAAGCTTTCTTT. It translates to CASVSSRTELEAFF.

J is TRBJ1-2 and V is TRBV30; no reliable D call. The CDR3 contains 11 residues. CDR1 GTSNPN and CDR2 SVGIG come from the germline V gene (reference sequence). Trimming pared 5 bases from V and 3 bases from J, leaving 7 bases between. CDR3 in amino acids: CAWRVHYGYTF. As DNA, the CDR3 is TGTGCCTGGCGGGTCCACTATGGCTACACCTTC.

The chain carries TRBV28 and TRBJ2-1; D call uncertain. The V and J ends lost 2 bases and 2 bases respectively, with 10 bases between them. CDR3 length equals 15 residues. Germline CDR1 MDHEN, CDR2 SYDVKM. DNA for the CDR3: TGTGCCAGCAGTTTACGGCGGATAACCTACAATGAGCAGTTCTTC. Residues: CASSLRRITYNEQFF. The full variable domain, completed using reference TRBV28 and TRBJ2-1, is DVKVTQSSRYLVKRTGEKVFLECVQDMDHENMFWYRQDPGLGLRLIYFSYDVKMKEKGDIPEGYSVSREKKERFSLILESASTNQTSMYLCASSLRRITYNEQFFGPGTRLTVL.

The rearrangement joins TRBV6-5 to TRBJ2-7, with D perhaps matching TRBD1 (6 bases). Germline loops: CDR1 MNHEY, CDR2 SVGAGI. The CDR3 runs 14 residues. V shed 6 bases and J shed 3 bases, with 15 bases lying between them. CDR3 coding DNA: TGTGCCAGCAGAAGACCCGGGACATTCTACGAGCAGTACTTC. It codes for CASRRPGTFYEQYF.

The chain employs TRBV5-4 and TRBJ2-2; D not resolved. V was trimmed by 0 bases and J by 2 bases, leaving 5 bases between them. Germline assignment: CDR1 SGHNT and CDR2 YYREEE (reference sequence). The CDR3 spans 14 residues. Here the CDR3 reads CASSLAGNTGELFF. The CDR3 DNA reads as TGTGCCAGCAGCTTGGCCGGTAACACCGGGGAGCTGTTTTTT.

The chain recombines TRBV24-1 with TRBJ2-1, with TRBD2 matching over 7 bases. The germline CDR1 and CDR2 sequences are KGHDR and SFDVKD. With 3 bases clipped from V and 4 bases from J, the junction kept 8 bases outside the gene matches. CDR3 length: 16 residues. The CDR3 bases are TGTGCCACCAGTGATAGGAGCGGGGAGAGGTACAATGAGCAGTTCTTC. This sequence encodes CATSDRSGERYNEQFF.

The rearrangement links TRBV4-1 to TRBJ2-7; a possible D gene is TRBD1 (5 bases). V was shortened by 1 base and J by 3 bases, with 13 bases between the two germline ends. CDR1 and CDR2 from the germline V gene are MGHRA and YSYEKL. CDR3 length: 15 residues. The CDR3 DNA sequence: TGCGCCAGCAGCCAAGCTGGGGCCTATTTCTACGAGCAGTACTTC. Translation gives CASSQAGAYFYEQYF.